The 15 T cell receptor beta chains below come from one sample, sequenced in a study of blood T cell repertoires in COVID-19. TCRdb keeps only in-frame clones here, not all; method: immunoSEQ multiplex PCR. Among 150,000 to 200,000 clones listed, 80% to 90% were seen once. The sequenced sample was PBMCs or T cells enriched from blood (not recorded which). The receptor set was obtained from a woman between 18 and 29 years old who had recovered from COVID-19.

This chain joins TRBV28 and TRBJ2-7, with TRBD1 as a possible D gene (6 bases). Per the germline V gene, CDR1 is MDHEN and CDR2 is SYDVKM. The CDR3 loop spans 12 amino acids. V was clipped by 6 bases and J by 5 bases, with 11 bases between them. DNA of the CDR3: TGTGCCAGCAGCCCGACAGGCCACGAGCAGTACTTC. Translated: CASSPTGHEQYF.

The CDR3 sequence: CASSFRSNYGYTF. CDR3 in DNA: TGTGCCAGCTCCTTCAGGTCTAACTATGGCTACACCTTC. The chain recombines TRBV6-5 with TRBJ1-2; D gene ambiguous. The CDR3 extends over 13 amino acids. The V gene lost 8 bases and the J gene lost 0 bases, with 10 bases spanning the gap. Germline V gene data show CDR1 as MNHEY and CDR2 as SVGAGI.

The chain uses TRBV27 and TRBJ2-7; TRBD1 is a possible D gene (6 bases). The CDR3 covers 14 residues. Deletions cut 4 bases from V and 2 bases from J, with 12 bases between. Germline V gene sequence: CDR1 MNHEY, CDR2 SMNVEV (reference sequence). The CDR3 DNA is TGTGCCAGCAGTTACAGGGCACTCCCCTACGAGCAGTACTTC. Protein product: CASSYRALPYEQYF.

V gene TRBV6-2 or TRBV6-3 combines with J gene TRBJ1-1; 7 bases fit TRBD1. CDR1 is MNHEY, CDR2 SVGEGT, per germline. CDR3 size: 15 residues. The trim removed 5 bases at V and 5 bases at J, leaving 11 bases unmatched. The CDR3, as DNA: TGTGCCAGCAGTCCCTTTGAGGGGGCTTTGACTGAAGCTTTCTTT. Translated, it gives CASSPFEGALTEAFF.

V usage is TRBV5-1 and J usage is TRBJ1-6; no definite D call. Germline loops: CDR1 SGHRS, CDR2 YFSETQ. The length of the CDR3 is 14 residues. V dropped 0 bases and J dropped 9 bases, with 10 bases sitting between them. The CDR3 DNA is TGCGCCAGCAGCTTGGGGGAGCTGAGTTCACCCCTCCACTTT. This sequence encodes CASSLGELSSPLHF.

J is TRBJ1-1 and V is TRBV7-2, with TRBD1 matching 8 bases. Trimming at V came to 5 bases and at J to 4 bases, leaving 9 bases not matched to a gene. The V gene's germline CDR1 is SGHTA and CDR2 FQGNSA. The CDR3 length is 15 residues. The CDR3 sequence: CASSPLGQVFTEAFF. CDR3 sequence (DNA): TGTGCCAGCAGCCCCTTGGGACAGGTCTTCACTGAAGCTTTCTTT.

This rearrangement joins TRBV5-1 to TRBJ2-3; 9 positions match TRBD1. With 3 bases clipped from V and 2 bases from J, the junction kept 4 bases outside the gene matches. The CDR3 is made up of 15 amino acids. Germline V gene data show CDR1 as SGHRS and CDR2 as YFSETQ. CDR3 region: CASSWGDRVTDTQYF. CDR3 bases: TGCGCCAGCAGCTGGGGGGACAGGGTCACAGATACGCAGTATTTT.

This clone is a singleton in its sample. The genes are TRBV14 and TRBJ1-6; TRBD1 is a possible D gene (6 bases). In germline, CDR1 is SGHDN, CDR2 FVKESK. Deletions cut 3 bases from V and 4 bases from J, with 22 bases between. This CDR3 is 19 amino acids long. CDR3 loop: CASSHQQPNRAPYNSPLHF. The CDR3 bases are TGTGCCAGCAGCCACCAACAACCAAACAGGGCACCTTATAATTCACCCCTCCACTTT. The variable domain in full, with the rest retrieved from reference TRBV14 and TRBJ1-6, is EAGVTQFPSHSVIEKGQTVTLRCDPISGHDNLYWYRRVMGKEIKFLLHFVKESKQDESGMPNNRFLAERTGGTYSTLKVQPAELEDSGVYFCASSHQQPNRAPYNSPLHFGNGTRLTVT.

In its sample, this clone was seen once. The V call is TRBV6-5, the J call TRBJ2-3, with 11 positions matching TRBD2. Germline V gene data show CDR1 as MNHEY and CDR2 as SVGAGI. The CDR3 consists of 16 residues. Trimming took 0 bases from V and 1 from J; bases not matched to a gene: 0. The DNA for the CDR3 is TGTGCCAGCAGTTACTCGACTAGCGGGGGCACAGATACGCAGTATTTT. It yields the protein CASSYSTSGGTDTQYF.

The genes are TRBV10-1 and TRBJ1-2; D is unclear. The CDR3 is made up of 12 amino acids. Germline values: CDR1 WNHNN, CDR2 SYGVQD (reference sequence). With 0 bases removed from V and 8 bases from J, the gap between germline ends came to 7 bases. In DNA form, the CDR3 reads TGCGCCAGCAGTGAGTCGACTAGGGGCTACACCTTC. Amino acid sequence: CASSESTRGYTF.

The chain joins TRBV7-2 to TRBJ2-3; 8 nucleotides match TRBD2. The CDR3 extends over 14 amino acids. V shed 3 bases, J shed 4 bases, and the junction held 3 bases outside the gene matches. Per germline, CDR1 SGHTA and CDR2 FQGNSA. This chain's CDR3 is CASSFGLAPDTQYF. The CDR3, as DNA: TGTGCCAGCAGCTTTGGACTAGCCCCAGATACGCAGTATTTT.

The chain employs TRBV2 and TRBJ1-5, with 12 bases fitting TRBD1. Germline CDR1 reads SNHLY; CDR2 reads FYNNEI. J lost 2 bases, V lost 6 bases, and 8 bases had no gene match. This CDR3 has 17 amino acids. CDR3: CASRRGTGGRGNQPQHF. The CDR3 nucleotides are TGTGCCAGCAGACGGGGGACAGGGGGCAGAGGCAATCAGCCCCAGCATTTT.

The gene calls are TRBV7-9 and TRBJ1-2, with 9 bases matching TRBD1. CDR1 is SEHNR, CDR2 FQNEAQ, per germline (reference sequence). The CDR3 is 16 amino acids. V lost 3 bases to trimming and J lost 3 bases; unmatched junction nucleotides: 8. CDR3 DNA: TGTGCCAGCAGCTTGGGACAGGGCGCAGTGGACTATGGCTACACCTTC. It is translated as CASSLGQGAVDYGYTF.

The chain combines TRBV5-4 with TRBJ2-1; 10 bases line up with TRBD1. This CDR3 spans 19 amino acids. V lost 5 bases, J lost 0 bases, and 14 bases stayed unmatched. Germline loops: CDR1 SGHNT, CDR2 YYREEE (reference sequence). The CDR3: CASRREGTGDFRSYNEQFF. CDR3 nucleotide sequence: TGTGCCAGCAGAAGGGAGGGGACAGGGGATTTCCGCTCCTACAATGAGCAGTTCTTC.

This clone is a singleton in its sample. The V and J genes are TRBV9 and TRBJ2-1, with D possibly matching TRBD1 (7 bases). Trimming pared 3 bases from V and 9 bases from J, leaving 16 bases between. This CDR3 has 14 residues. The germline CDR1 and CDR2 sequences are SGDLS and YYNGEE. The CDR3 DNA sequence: TGTGCCAGCAGCGGCGGGACAGAACCGACTGAGCAGTTCTTC. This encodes CASSGGTEPTEQFF.